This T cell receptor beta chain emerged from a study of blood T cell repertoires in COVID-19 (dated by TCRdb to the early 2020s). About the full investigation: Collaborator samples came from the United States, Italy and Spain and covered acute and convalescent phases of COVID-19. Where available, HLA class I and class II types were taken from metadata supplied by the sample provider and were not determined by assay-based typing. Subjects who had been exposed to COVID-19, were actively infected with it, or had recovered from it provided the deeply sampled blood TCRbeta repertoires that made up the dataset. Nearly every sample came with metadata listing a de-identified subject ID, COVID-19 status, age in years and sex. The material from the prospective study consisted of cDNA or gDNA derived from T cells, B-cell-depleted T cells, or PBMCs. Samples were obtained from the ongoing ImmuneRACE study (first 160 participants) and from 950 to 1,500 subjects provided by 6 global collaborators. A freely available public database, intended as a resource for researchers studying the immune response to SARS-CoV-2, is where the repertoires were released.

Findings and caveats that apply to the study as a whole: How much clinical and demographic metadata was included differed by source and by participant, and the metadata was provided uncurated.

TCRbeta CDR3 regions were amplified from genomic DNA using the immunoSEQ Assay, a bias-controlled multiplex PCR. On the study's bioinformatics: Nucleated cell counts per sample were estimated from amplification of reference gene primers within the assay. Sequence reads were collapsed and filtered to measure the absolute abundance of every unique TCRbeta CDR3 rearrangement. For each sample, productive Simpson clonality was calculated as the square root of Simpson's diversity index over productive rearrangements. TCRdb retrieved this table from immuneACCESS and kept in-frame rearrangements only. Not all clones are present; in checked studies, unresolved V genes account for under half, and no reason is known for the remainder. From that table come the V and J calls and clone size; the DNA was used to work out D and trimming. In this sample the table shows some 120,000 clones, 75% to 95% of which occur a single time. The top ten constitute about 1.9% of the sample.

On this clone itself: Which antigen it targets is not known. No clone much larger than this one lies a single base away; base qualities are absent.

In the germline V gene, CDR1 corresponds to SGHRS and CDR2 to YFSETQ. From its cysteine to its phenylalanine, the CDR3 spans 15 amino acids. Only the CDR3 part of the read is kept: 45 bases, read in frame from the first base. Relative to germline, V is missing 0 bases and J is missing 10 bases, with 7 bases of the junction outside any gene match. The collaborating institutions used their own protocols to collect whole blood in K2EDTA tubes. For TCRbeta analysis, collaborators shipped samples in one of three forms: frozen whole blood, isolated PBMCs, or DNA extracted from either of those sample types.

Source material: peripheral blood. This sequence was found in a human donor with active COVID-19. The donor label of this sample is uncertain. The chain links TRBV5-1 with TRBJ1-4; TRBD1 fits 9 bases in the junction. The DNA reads TGCGCCAGCAGCTTGGGATGGGACAGGGACGCAAAACTGTTTTTT. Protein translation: CASSLGWDRDAKLFF.